The entry below describes one T cell receptor (beta chain). Its antigen remains unidentified. This sample is part of a study of T cells expressing NK-cell markers (dated by TCRdb to the early 2020s). As for the study more broadly: In sorted CD3+CD56+NKG2C+, CD3+CD56+NKG2C- and CD3+CD56-NKG2C+ T-cell subsets from about 8 donors, TCR beta-chain repertoires were profiled. Of the eight sequenced donors, seven were found to be HCMV-seropositive and one was found to be HCMV-seronegative. The study sequenced eight donors, all healthy volunteers chosen at random: three men and five women. The libraries were sequenced on Illumina HiSeq 2000/2500, MiSeq or NextSeq, producing 2 x 150 bp reads.

The instrument given in TCRdb is Illumina HiSeq 2000. The TCR beta cDNA libraries were made using 5'RACE template switching, a step that added both a universal primer site and unique molecular identifiers. cDNA synthesis was primed from the TCR beta constant segment and was followed by two successive PCR amplification steps. In the original analysis: MIGEC was used to demultiplex reads and group reads by UMI, and MiTCR was used to assemble and quantify clonotypes. To exclude erroneous sequences, only TCR cDNA sequences supported by at least two reads were retained. The tcR package was used for downstream repertoire analysis, with clonotypes matched between fractions based on CDR3 nucleotide sequence plus V segment. VDJmatch was used to annotate antigen specificity against VDJdb, with one amino acid substitution allowed in CDR3. Once TCRdb had reprocessed the reads, it stored one entry per CDR3 protein sequence and supplied no DNA. It is TCRdb's table, rather than the study itself, that gives the V and J calls and clone size. Per the sample table, the count is 250,000 to 300,000 distinct CDR3 sequences. Together, the top ten hold around 0.37% of the sample.

There are 16 amino acids in the CDR3, from cysteine to phenylalanine inclusive. This entry has no DNA. The germline V gene (reference sequence) sets CDR1 to DFQATT and CDR2 to SNEGSKA. To determine HCMV serostatus, a commercial ELISA kit was used to detect HCMV-specific IgG in serum. Peripheral blood mononuclear cells were isolated from blood by Ficoll density gradient centrifugation. Here is what the overall study found, with its caveats: In five to seven donors, the dominant CD3+CD56+NKG2C+ clonotypes were among the top 10 CD8+ clonotypes and accounted for about 1.0-7.0% of CD8+ T cells. Those dominant clonotypes were again the most abundant among CD3+CD56-NKG2C+ cells in a handful of donors, at roughly 25-60.1%. Whether the expanded NKG2C-expressing T cell clones were specific for HCMV antigens remained unclear.

The sample consisted of blood T cells: a sorted CD56 or NKG2C T cell subset, CD4+ or CD8+ T cells, or bulk PBMC T cells (not recorded which). The chain couples TRBV20-1 to TRBJ1-1; TCRdb picks TRBD1, but there is no DNA to check that call. This sequence was found in a man younger than 30 in good health. Donor details come from another sample of the same person, matched by shared clones. The CDR3 in this case is CSARTPGARGNTEAFF.